The clone carrying this T cell receptor beta chain was seen only a few times. The antigen is not known. This entry belongs to a study of T cells in localized non-small cell lung cancer. Findings and limits, study-wide: For the top 100 tumor clones, a median roughly 53 also appeared in adjacent lung. The study found T cell clonality highest in uninvolved adjacent lung, above tumor. Heterogeneity stays possible, as sequencing covered only one tumor region.

Assay used: immunoSEQ multiplex PCR; TCRdb lists only in-frame clones, some missing. The sample carries 50,000 to 65,000 clones, about 78% recorded once. CDR1 and CDR2 (germline): SGHTA, FQGNSA. The CDR3 loop spans 17 amino acids. Trimming removed 1 base from V and 6 bases from J; junction bases left unmatched: 11. The sequencing used PBMCs, collected before any cancer treatment. The clonotype was recovered from a woman aged 40-70 years with stage II lung adenocarcinoma. V usage is TRBV7-2 and J usage is TRBJ2-3; TRBD2 agrees at 9 bases. Here the CDR3 DNA reads TGTGCCAGCAGCTTAGATCTAGCGGGGCCGCGACGGGATACGCAGTATTTT. It codes for CASSLDLAGPRRDTQYF.